The entry that follows covers one T cell receptor beta chain sequence. Some clones are missing from TCRdb's copy, which holds only in-frame ones; the method was immunoSEQ multiplex PCR. The profile shows tens of thousands of clones, 60% to 75% of them singletons. This record comes from a study of blood T cell repertoires in COVID-19. The germline gives CDR1 LNHDA, CDR2 SQIVND (reference sequence). The junction had 14 bases not matched to a gene; V was cut back by 6 bases and J by 5 bases. This CDR3 is 17 amino acids long. This sequence originates from a middle-aged man with active or convalescent COVID-19. Sequencing was performed on peripheral blood. This chain joins TRBV19 and TRBJ2-3; 10 positions match TRBD2. CDR3 coding DNA: TGTGCCAGTAGGCCAACCCTAGCGGGGGTGATTAAAGATACGCAGTATTTT. It codes for CASRPTLAGVIKDTQYF.